The entry below gives a single T cell receptor beta chain sequence along with its context. The data are from a study of Tregs in tolerant kidney transplant recipients. Measured with immunoSEQ multiplex PCR; TCRdb has only the in-frame clones, and not every one. The data hold roughly 120,000 clones, with about 90% observed a single time. This clonotype originated in a human donor in good health. The specimen sequenced was CD4+ T cells from blood.

The CDR3 DNA is TGCGCCAGCAGCTTGGGCGGGGGGGCTGTCACAGATACGCAGTATTTT. It specifies CASSLGGGAVTDTQYF. The rearrangement uses TRBV5-1 and TRBJ2-3, with 9 bases that match TRBD2. Germline V CDR1 and CDR2: SGHRS, YFSETQ. V lost 0 bases, J lost 2 bases, and 4 bases stayed unmatched. This CDR3 has 16 amino acids.